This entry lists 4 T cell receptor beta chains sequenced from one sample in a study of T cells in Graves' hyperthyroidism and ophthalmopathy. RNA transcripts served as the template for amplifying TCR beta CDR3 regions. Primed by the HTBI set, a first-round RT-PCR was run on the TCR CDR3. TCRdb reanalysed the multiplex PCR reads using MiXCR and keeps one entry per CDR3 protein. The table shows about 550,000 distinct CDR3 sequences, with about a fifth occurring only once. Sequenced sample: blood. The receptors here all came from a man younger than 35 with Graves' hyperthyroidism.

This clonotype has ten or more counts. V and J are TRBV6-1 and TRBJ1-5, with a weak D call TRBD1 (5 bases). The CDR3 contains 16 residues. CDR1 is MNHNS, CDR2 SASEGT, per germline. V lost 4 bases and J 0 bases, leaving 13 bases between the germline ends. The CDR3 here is CASSATTARSNQPQHF. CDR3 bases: TGTGCCAGCAGTGCGACGACAGCGCGTAGCAATCAGCCCCAGCATTTT.

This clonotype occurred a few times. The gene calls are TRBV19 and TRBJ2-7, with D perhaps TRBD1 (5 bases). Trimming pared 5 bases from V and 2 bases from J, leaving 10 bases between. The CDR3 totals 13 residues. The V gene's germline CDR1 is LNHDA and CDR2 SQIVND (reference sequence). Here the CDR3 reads CASSLDTAYEQYF. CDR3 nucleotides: TGTGCCAGTAGTTTGGACACGGCCTACGAGCAGTACTTC.

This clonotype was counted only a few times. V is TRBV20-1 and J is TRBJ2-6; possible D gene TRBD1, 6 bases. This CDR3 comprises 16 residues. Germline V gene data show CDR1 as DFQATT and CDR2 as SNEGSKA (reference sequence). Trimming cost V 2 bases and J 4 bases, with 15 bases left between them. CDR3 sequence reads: CSARLEGVPGANVLTF. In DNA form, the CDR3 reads TGCAGTGCTAGACTTGAGGGGGTGCCCGGGGCCAACGTCCTGACTTTC.

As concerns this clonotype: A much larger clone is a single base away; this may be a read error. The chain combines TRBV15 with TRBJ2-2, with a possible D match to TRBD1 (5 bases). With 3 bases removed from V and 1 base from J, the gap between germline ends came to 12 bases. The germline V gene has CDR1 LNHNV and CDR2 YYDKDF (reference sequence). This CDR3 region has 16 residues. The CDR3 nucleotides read TGTGCCACCAGCAGTGTGACAGACCTGAACACCGGGGAGCTGTTTTTT. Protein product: CATSSVTDLNTGELFF.